This entry is about one T cell receptor beta chain. The data originate from a study of blood T cell repertoires in COVID-19. Study information: The samples span acute and convalescent COVID-19 from the United States, Italy and Spain. The cDNA or gDNA used as material had been derived from T cells, B-cell-depleted T cells, or PBMCs.

J was trimmed by 9 bases and V by 5 bases; bases with no gene match: 14. Looked up from germline, CDR1 is LNHDA and CDR2 is SQIVND (reference sequence). This CDR3 is 16 amino acids long. The authors' processing: Nucleated cell counts were estimated from reference gene primer amplification. Using immunoSEQ multiplex PCR, the repertoire was profiled, and TCRdb retains in-frame clones only, with some absent. V, J and clone size reflect that table, while D and trimming were determined from the DNA. The top ten hold around 2.6% of the sample, which has about 180,000 clones, approximately 89% seen once. Material for sequencing was peripheral blood. V gene TRBV19 combines with J gene TRBJ2-1, with 9 bases identical to TRBD2. The sequence derives from a man aged 40-55 years with active or convalescent COVID-19. CDR3 sequence (DNA): TGTGCCAGTAGTCCCGCCAGAGCGGGGGGCCGGGGTGAGCAGTTCTTC. Protein sequence: CASSPARAGGRGEQFF.